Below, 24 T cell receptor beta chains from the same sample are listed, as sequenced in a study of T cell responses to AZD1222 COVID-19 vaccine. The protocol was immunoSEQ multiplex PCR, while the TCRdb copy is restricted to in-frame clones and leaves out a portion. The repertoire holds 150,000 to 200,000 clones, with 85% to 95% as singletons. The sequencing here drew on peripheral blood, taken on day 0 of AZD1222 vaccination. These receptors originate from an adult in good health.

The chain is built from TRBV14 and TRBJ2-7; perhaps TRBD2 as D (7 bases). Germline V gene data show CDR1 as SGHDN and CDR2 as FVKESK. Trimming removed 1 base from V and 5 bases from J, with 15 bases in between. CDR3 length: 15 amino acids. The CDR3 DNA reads TGTGCCAGCAGCCAAGGAAGGGGGAGGGTGCACGAGCAGTACTTC. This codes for CASSQGRGRVHEQYF.

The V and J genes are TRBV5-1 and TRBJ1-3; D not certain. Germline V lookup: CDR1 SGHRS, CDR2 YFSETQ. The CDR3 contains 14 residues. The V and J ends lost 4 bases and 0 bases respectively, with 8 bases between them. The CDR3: CASSTEVSGNTIYF. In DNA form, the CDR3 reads TGCGCCAGCAGCACAGAGGTCTCTGGAAACACCATATATTTT.

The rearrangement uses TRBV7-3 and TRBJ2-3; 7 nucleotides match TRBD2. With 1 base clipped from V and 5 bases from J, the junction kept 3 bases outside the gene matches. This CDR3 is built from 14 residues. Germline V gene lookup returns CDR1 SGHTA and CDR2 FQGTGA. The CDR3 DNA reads TGTGCCAGCAGCTTAAGGGGGACTATAGATACGCAGTATTTT. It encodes CASSLRGTIDTQYF. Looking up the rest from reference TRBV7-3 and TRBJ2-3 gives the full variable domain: GAGVSQTPSNKVTEKGKYVELRCDPISGHTALYWYRQSLGQGPEFLIYFQGTGAADDSGLPNDRFFAVRPEGSVSTLKIQRTERGDSAVYLCASSLRGTIDTQYFGPGTRLTVL.

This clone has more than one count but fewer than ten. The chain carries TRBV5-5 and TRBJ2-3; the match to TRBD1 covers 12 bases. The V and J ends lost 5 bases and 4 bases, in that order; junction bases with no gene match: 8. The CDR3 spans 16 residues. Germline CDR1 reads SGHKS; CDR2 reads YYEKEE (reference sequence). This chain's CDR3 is CASRTAGTGGADTQYF. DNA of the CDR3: TGTGCCAGCAGAACCGCCGGGACAGGGGGCGCAGATACGCAGTATTTT.

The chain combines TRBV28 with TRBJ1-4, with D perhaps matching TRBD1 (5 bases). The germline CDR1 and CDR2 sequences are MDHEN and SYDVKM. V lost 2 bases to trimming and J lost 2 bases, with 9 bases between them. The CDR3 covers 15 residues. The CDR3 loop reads CASSLQGRTNEKLFF. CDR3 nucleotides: TGTGCCAGCAGTTTACAGGGCCGGACTAATGAAAAACTGTTTTTT.

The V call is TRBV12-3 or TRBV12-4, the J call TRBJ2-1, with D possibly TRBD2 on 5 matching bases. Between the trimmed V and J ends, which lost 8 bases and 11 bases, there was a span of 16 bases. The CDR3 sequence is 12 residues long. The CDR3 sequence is CASVGSWAQQFF. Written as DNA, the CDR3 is TGTGCCAGCGTTGGGAGTTGGGCCCAGCAGTTCTTC.

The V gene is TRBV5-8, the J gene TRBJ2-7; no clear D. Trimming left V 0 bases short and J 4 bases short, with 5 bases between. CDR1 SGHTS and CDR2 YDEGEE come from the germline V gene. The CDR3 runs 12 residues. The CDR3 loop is CASSLVFYEQYF. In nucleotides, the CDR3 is TGTGCCAGCAGCTTGGTCTTTTACGAGCAGTACTTC.

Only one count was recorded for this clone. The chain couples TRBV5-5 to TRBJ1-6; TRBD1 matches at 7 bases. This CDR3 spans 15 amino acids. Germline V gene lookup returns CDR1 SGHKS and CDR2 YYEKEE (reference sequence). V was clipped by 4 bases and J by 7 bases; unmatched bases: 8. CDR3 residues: CASSKQGTLNSPLHF. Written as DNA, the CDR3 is TGTGCCAGCAGCAAACAGGGGACCCTCAATTCACCCCTCCACTTT.

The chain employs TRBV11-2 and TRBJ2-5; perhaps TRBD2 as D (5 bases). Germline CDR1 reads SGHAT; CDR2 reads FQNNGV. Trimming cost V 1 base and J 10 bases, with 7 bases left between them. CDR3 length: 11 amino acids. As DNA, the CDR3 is TGTGCCAGCAGCTTAGGCGGACTCCAGTACTTC. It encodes CASSLGGLQYF.

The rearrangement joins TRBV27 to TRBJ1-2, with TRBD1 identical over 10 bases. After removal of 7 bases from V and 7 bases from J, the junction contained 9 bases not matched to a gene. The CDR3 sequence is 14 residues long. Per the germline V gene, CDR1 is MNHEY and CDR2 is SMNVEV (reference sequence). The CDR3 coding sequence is TGTGCCAGCAAACTGACAGGGGGCAGGGGTGGCTACACCTTC. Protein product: CASKLTGGRGGYTF.

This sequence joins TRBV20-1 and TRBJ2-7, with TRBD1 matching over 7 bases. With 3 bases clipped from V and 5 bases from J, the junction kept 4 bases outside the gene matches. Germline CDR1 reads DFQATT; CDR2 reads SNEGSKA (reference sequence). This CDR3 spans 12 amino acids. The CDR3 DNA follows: TGCAGTGCTAGTTACACAGGGGACGAGCAGTACTTC. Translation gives CSASYTGDEQYF.

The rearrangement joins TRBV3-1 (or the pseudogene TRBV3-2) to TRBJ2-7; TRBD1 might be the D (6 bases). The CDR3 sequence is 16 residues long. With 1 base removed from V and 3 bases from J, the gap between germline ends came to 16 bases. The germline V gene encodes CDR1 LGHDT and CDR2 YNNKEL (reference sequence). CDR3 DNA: TGTGCCAGCAGCCAAGCCACGAGACAGGTACACTACGAGCAGTACTTC. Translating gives CASSQATRQVHYEQYF.

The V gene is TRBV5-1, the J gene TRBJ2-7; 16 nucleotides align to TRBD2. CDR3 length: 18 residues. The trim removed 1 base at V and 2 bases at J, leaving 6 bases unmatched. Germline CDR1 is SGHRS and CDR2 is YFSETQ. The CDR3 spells CASSLTGLAGGPPYEQYF. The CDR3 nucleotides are TGCGCCAGCAGCTTGACGGGACTAGCGGGAGGGCCACCCTACGAGCAGTACTTC.

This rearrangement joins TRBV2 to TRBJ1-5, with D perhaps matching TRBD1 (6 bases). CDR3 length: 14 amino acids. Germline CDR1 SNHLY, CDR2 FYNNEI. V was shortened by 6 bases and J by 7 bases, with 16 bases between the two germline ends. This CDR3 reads CASRIGGAGQPQHF. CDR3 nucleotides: TGTGCCAGCAGGATTGGGGGGGCCGGACAGCCCCAGCATTTT. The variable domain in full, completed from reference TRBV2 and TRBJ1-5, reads EPEVTQTPSHQVTQMGQEVILRCVPISNHLYFYWYRQILGQKVEFLVSFYNNEISEKSEIFDDQFSVERPDGSNFTLKIRSTKLEDSAMYFCASRIGGAGQPQHFGDGTRLSIL.

CDR3 protein: CASSPSGRKNTGELFF. DNA of the CDR3: TGTGCCAGCAGCCCTAGCGGGAGGAAGAACACCGGGGAGCTGTTTTTT. The chain combines TRBV3-1 (or the pseudogene TRBV3-2) with TRBJ2-2, with TRBD2 identical over 11 bases. Germline assignment: CDR1 LGHDT and CDR2 YNNKEL (reference sequence). Trimming took 4 bases from V and 1 from J; bases not matched to a gene: 2. This CDR3 is built from 16 residues.

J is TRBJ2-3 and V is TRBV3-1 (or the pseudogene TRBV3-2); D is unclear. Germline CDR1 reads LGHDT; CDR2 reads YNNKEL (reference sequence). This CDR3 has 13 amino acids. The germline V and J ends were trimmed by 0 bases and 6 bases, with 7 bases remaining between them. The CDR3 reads CASSQDFGDTQYF. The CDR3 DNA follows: TGTGCCAGCAGCCAAGACTTTGGGGATACGCAGTATTTT.

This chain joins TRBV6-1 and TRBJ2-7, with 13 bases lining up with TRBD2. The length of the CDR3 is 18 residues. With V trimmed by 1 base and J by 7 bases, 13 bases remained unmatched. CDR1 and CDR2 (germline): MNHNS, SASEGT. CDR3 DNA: TGTGCCAGCAGTGAAGACGGGAGAAGACTAGCGGGAGGCGGAGAGCAGTACTTC. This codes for CASSEDGRRLAGGGEQYF.

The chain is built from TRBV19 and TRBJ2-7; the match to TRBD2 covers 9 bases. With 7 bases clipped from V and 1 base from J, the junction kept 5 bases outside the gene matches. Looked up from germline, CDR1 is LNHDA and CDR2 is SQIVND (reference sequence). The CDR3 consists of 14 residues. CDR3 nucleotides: TGTGCCAGTACCCCCCTAGCGGGATCCTACGAGCAGTACTTC. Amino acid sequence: CASTPLAGSYEQYF.

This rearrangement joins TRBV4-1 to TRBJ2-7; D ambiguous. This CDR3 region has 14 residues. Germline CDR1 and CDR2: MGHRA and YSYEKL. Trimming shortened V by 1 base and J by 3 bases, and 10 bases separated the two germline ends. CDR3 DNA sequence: TGCGCCAGCAGCCAAGCCCCTACCGACTACGAGCAGTACTTC. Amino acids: CASSQAPTDYEQYF.

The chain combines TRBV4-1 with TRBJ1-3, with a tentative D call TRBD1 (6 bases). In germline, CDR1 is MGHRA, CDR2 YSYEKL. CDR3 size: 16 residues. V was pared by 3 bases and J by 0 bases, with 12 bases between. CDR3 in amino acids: CASSHGQPLSGNTIYF. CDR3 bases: TGCGCCAGCAGCCATGGACAGCCACTCTCTGGAAACACCATATATTTT.

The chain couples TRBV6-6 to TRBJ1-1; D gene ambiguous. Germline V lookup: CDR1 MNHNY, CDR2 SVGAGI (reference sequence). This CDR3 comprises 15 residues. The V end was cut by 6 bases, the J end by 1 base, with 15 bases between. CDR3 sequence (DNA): TGTGCCAGCAGACCAAAGGGCGGTAGGAACACTGAAGCTTTCTTT. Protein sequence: CASRPKGGRNTEAFF.

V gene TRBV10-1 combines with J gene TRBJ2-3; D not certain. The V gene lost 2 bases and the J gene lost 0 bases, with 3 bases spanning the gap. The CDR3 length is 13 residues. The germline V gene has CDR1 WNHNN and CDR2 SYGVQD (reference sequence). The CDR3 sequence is CASSETSTDTQYF. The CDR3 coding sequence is TGCGCCAGCAGTGAGACTAGCACAGATACGCAGTATTTT.

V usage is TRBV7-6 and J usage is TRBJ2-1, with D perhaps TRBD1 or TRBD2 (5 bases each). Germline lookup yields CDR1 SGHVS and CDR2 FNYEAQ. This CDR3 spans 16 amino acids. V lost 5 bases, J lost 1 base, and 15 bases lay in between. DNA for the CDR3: TGTGCCAGCAGCCCACTCTCAGGGAGTTCCTACAATGAGCAGTTCTTC. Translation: CASSPLSGSSYNEQFF.

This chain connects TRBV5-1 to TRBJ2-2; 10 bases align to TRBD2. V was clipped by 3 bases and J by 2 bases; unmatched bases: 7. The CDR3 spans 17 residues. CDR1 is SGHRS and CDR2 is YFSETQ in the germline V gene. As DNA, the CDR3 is TGCGCCAGCAGCTCCCACCGGACTAGCGGAAACACCGGGGAGCTGTTTTTT. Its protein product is CASSSHRTSGNTGELFF. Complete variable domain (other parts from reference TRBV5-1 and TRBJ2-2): KAGVTQTPRYLIKTRGQQVTLSCSPISGHRSVSWYQQTPGQGLQFLFEYFSETQRNKGNFPGRFSGRQFSNSRSEMNVSTLELGDSALYLCASSSHRTSGNTGELFFGEGSRLTVL.